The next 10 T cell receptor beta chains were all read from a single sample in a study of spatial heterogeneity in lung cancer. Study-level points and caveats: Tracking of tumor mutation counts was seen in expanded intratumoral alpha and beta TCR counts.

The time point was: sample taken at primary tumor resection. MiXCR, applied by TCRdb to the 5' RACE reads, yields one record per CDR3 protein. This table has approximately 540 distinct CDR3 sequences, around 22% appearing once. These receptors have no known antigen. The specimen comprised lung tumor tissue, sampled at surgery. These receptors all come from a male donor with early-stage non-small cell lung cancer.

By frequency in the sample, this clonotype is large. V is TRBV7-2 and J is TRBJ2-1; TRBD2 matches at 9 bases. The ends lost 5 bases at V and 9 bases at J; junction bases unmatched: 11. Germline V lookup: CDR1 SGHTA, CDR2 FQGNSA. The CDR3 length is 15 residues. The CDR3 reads CASSLNGLATGEQFF. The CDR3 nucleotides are TGTGCCAGCAGCCTTAACGGACTAGCGACGGGTGAGCAGTTCTTC.

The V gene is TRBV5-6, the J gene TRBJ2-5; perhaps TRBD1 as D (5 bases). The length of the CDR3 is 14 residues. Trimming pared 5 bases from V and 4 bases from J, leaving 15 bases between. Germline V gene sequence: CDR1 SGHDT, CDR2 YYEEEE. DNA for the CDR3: TGTGCCAGCAGACCGGACATGGCCGGAGAGACCCAGTACTTC. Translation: CASRPDMAGETQYF. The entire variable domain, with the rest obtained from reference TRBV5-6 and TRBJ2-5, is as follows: DAGVTQSPTHLIKTRGQQVTLRCSPKSGHDTVSWYQQALGQGPQFIFQYYEEEERQRGNFPDRFSGHQFPNYSSELNVNALLLGDSALYLCASRPDMAGETQYFGPGTRLLVL.

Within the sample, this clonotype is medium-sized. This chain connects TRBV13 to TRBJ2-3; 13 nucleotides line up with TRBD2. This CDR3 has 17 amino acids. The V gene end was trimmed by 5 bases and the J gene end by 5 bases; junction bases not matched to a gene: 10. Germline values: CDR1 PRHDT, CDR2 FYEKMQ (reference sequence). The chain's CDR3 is CASSPTGLAGVVDTQYF. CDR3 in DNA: TGTGCCAGCAGCCCGACTGGACTAGCGGGAGTGGTAGATACGCAGTATTTT.

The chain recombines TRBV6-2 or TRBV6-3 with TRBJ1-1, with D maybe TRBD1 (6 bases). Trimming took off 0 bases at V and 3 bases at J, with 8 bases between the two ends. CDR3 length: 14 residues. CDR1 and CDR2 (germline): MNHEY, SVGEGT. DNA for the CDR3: TGTGCCAGCAGTTACTCGAGGGGGTACACTGAAGCTTTCTTT. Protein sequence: CASSYSRGYTEAFF.

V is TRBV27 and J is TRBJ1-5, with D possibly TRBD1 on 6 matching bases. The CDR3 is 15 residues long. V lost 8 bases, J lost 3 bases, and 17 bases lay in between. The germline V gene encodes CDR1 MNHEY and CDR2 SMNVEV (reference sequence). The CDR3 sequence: CASGLQGTANQPQHF. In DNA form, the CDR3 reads TGTGCCAGCGGATTACAGGGTACCGCCAATCAGCCCCAGCATTTT.

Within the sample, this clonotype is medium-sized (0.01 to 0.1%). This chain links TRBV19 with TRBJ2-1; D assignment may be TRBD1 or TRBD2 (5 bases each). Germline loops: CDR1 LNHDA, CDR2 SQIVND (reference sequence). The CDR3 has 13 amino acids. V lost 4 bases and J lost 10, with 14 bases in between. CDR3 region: CASSNEGRQEQFF. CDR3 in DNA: TGTGCCAGTAGTAATGAGGGGCGTCAGGAGCAGTTCTTC. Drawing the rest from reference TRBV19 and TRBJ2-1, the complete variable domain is DGGITQSPKYLFRKEGQNVTLSCEQNLNHDAMYWYRQDPGQGLRLIYYSQIVNDFQKGDIAEGYSVSREKKESFPLTVTSAQKNPTAFYLCASSNEGRQEQFFGPGTRLTVL.

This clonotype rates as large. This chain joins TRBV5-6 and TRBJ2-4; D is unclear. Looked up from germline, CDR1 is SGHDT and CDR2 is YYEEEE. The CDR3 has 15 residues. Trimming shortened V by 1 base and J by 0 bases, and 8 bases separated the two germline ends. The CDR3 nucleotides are TGTGCCAGCAGCTTGCCCAGCCGAGCCAAAAACATTCAGTACTTC. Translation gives CASSLPSRAKNIQYF.

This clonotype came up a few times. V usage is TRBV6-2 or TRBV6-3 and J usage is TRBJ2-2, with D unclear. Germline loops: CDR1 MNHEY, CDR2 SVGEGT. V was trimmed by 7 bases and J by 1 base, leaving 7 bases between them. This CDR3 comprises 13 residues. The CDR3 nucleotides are TGTGCCAGCACCAACCAGAACACCGGGGAGCTGTTTTTT. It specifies CASTNQNTGELFF.

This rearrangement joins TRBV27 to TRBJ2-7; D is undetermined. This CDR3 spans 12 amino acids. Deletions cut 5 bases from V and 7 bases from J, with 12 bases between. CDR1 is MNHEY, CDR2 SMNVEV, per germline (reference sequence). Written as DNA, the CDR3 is TGTGCCAGCAGTCCAACGCCGTGGGAGCAGTACTTC. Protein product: CASSPTPWEQYF.

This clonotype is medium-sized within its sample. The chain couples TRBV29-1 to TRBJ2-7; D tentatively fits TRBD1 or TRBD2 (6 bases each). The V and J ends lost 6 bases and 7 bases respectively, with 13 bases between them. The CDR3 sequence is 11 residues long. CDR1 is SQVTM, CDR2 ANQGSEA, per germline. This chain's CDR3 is CSVRGEREQYF. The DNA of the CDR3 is TGCAGCGTGAGGGGGGAGAGGGAGCAGTACTTC.